This T cell receptor (beta chain) came from a study of T cell changes during pregnancy in multiple sclerosis. This clone was recorded once. The data were produced by immunoSEQ multiplex PCR, yet TCRdb's version contains in-frame clones alone and is incomplete. The data show 51,000 or so clones, with 90% to 95% seen just once and 1.5% to 2% held by the top ten. This clonotype was sampled from a female donor with multiple sclerosis, enrolled in a pregnancy study. This sample comprised peripheral blood, obtained in the second trimester of pregnancy.

CDR3 amino acids: CSVVLGGSYGYTF. The CDR3 region has the DNA TGCAGCGTTGTGCTCGGAGGGTCCTATGGCTACACCTTC. The chain carries TRBV29-1 and TRBJ1-2; D is ambiguous. The CDR3 consists of 13 residues. CDR1 and CDR2 (germline): SQVTM, ANQGSEA. V lost 4 bases to trimming and J lost 4 bases, with 13 bases between them.